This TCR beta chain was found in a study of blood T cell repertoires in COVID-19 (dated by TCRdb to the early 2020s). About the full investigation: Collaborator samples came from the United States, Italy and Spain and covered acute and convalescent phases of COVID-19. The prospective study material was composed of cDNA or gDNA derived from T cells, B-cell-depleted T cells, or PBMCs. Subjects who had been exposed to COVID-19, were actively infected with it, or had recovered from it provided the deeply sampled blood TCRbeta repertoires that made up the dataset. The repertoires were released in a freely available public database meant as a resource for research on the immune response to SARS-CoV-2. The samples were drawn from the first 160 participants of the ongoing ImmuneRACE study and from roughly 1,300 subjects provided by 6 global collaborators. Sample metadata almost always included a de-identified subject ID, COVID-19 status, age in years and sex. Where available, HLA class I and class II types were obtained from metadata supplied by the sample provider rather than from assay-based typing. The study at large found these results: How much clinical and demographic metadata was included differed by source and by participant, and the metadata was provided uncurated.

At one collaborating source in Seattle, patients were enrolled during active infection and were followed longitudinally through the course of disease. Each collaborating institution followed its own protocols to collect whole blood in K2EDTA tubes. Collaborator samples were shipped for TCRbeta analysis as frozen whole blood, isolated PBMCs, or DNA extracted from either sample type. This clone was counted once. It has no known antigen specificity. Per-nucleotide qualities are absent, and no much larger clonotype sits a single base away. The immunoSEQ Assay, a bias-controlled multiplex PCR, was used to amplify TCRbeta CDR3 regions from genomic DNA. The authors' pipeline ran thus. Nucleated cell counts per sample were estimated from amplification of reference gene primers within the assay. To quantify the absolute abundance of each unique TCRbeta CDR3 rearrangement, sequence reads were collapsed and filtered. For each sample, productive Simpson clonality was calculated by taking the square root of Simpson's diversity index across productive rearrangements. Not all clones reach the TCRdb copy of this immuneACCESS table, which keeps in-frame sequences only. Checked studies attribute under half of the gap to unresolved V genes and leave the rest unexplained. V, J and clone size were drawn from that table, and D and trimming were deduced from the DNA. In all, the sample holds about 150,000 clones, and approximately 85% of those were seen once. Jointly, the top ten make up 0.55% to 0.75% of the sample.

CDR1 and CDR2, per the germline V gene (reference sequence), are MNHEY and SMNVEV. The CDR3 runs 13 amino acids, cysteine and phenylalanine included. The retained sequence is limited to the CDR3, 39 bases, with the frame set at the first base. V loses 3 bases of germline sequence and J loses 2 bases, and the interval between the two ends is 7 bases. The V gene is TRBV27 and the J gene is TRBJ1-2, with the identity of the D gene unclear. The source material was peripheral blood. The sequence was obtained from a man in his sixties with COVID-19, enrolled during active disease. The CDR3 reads CASSFAGNYGYTF. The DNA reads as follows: TGTGCCAGCAGTTTTGCGGGAAACTATGGCTACACCTTC.